This paragraph reports one T cell receptor beta chain. This CDR3 contains 17 residues. Trimming took 2 bases from V and 5 from J; bases not matched to a gene: 12. Germline CDR1 is MGHRA and CDR2 is YSYEKL. Per the original data handling: Reference gene primers were amplified, and this amplification served to estimate nucleated cell counts. The table came from immunoSEQ multiplex PCR; TCRdb's copy has only in-frame clones and leaves some out. The D gene and trimming were derived from the DNA, and the V and J assignments and clone size from that table. The sample lists roughly 190,000 clones; about nine tenths were seen once. The data were taken from a study of blood T cell repertoires in COVID-19. Study summary: Whether acute or convalescent, the COVID-19 samples came from the United States, Italy and Spain. Sample material is recorded as cDNA or gDNA derived from T cells, B-cell-depleted T cells, or PBMCs.

This chain joins TRBV4-1 and TRBJ2-5; 9 bases match TRBD2. The sample comprised peripheral blood. The receptor's source is a man aged 65 to 85 with acute or convalescent COVID-19. The DNA for the CDR3 is TGCGCCAGCAGCCAAAAGAGGTCTAGCGGGACGGAGGAGACCCAGTACTTC. Its protein is CASSQKRSSGTEETQYF.